This is a list of T cell receptor beta chains from one sample in a study of CD8 T cells in ankylosing spondylitis. MiXCR, applied by TCRdb to the 5' RACE reads, yields one record per CDR3 protein. The data hold about 150,000 distinct CDR3 sequences, with under 45% observed a single time. The sample comprised synovial fluid, either unsorted or a sorted T cell fraction (not recorded which). Receptors originate from a male donor with ankylosing spondylitis. Both conserved end residues are part of each CDR3. The D gene is left open where the match is weak. Only some rows state a clone size, as once, few, many or a class for expanded clones.

v_gene	abundance	d_gene	j_gene	CDR3aa	CDR3nt
TRBV11-3	.	.	TRBJ2-7	CASSLDSAAGSSYEQYF	TGTGCCAGCAGCTTAGATTCCGCCGCAGGGAGCTCCTACGAGCAGTACTTC
TRBV20-1	.	.	TRBJ2-7	CEGGAAAATYEQYF	TGCGAGGGGGGGGCGGCAGCGGCGACCTACGAGCAGTACTTC
TRBV12-3/TRBV12-4	.	.	TRBJ1-1	CASKQGGTEAFF	TGTGCCAGCAAGCAGGGTGGCACTGAAGCTTTCTTT
TRBV12-3/TRBV12-4	.	.	TRBJ1-5	CASSQGTNQPQHF	TGTGCCAGCAGTCAGGGGACCAATCAGCCCCAGCATTTT
TRBV20-1	.	.	TRBJ2-1	CSATVPMDYNEQFF	TGCAGTGCCACCGTCCCCATGGATTACAATGAGCAGTTCTTC
TRBV9	.	.	TRBJ2-7	CASSAGGGGNYEQYF	TGTGCCAGCAGCGCCGGCGGCGGGGGCAACTACGAGCAGTACTTC
TRBV10-3	.	.	TRBJ2-1	CAISGSGVPSSYNEQFF	TGTGCCATCAGTGGGAGTGGGGTTCCAAGCTCCTACAATGAGCAGTTCTTC
TRBV18	many	TRBD1	TRBJ2-3	CASSEFGTGSSDTQYF	TGTGCCAGCTCAGAGTTCGGGACAGGGTCATCAGATACGCAGTATTTT
TRBV5-1	once	.	TRBJ2-7	CASSLAQVPTRNTYEQYF	TGCGCCAGCAGCTTGGCCCAAGTCCCAACACGTAACACCTACGAGCAGTACTTC
TRBV5-1	few	.	TRBJ1-6	CASSLARGRLNSPLHF	TGCGCCAGCAGCTTAGCGCGGGGACGGCTTAATTCACCCCTCCACTTT
TRBV4-3	few	.	TRBJ2-7	CASSQDWAGPLGEQYF	TGCGCCAGCAGCCAAGATTGGGCGGGCCCCCTGGGGGAGCAGTACTTC
TRBV7-6	few	.	TRBJ2-3	CASSLLDRAADTQYF	TGTGCCAGCAGCTTATTGGACAGAGCGGCAGATACGCAGTATTTT
TRBV4-1	.	.	TRBJ2-1	CASSQDQDYSPWDEQFF	TGCGCCAGCAGCCAAGATCAAGACTACAGCCCGTGGGATGAGCAGTTCTTC
TRBV20-1	.	.	TRBJ2-5	CSAPAAVQETQYF	TGCAGTGCTCCTGCGGCAGTCCAAGAGACCCAGTACTTC
TRBV4-2	.	TRBD1	TRBJ1-5	CASSQVRPRTGVEQPQHF	TGTGCCAGCAGCCAAGTTAGGCCCCGGACAGGGGTGGAGCAGCCCCAGCATTTT
TRBV4-1	few	TRBD2	TRBJ2-1	CASSQHRTSGGDNEQFF	TGCGCCAGCAGCCAACACCGGACTAGCGGGGGGGACAATGAGCAGTTCTTC
TRBV15	.	.	TRBJ2-2	CATAPSSNPGELFF	TGTGCCACAGCCCCATCCAGTAATCCCGGGGAGCTGTTTTTT
TRBV18	few	.	TRBJ2-3	CASSELAGSTDTQYF	TGTGCCAGCTCTGAGTTGGCGGGGAGCACAGATACGCAGTATTTT
TRBV29-1	.	.	TRBJ2-1	CSVEDNISGALNEQFF	TGCAGCGTTGAGGACAATATTTCGGGGGCCCTCAATGAGCAGTTCTTC
TRBV2	.	.	TRBJ2-4	CASSAPRTVIAKNIQYF	TGTGCCAGCAGCGCCCCCCGGACAGTAATAGCCAAAAACATTCAGTACTTC
TRBV9	.	.	TRBJ1-6	CASSPQGHNSPLHF	TGTGCCAGCAGCCCACAGGGCCATAATTCACCCCTCCACTTT
TRBV28	.	.	TRBJ1-2	CASSFRPEDYGYTF	TGTGCCAGCAGTTTCCGGCCCGAGGACTATGGCTACACCTTC
TRBV6-2/TRBV6-3	medium-sized	TRBD1	TRBJ2-7	CASSDRVFEQYF	TGTGCCAGCTCGGACAGGGTATTCGAGCAGTACTTC
TRBV7-3	few	TRBD2	TRBJ2-1	CASSLTLTSVYNEQFF	TGTGCCAGCAGCTTAACTCTGACTAGCGTCTACAATGAGCAGTTCTTC
TRBV4-3	.	.	TRBJ2-2	CASSQDGIGGTGELFF	TGCGCCAGCAGCCAAGACGGCATTGGAGGCACCGGGGAGCTGTTTTTT
TRBV10-3	few	.	TRBJ2-5	CAISQRRQETQYF	TGTGCCATCAGCCAGCGGAGACAAGAGACCCAGTACTTC
TRBV20-1	.	TRBD2	TRBJ2-2	CSARAGTTNTGELFF	TGCAGTGCTAGGGCCGGGACTACGAACACCGGGGAGCTGTTTTTT
TRBV4-3	few	.	TRBJ1-5	CASSQAEGQPQHF	TGCGCCAGCAGCCAAGCCGAGGGTCAGCCCCAGCATTTT
TRBV12-3/TRBV12-4	.	.	TRBJ2-1	CASRPGVNEQFF	TGTGCCAGCAGGCCAGGGGTCAATGAGCAGTTCTTC